What follows are 28 T cell receptor beta chains derived from one specimen sequenced in a study of persistence of HIV-infected CD4 T cells. These receptors' antigens are unknown. The immunoSEQ assay was version 4, run in survey mode. The repertoire was sequenced with immunoSEQ multiplex PCR; TCRdb's copy has only in-frame clones and lacks some. The sample carries 30,000 to 45,000 clones, 65% to 85% recorded once. The stimulus was lysate of CMV-infected fibroblasts, around 10 ug/mL. CD40L-negative CD69-negative CD45RO-high memory CD4+ T cells were sorted as populations depleted of antigen-responding cells. The sequences come from CD4+ T cells sorted from PBMCs after approximately 19-hour stimulation, collected from a patient who received antiretroviral therapy. These receptors originate from an adult man with HIV who was CMV-seropositive.

J is TRBJ2-6 and V is TRBV27, with a tentative D call TRBD1 (6 bases). Trimming took off 5 bases at V and 0 bases at J, with 11 bases between the two ends. The CDR3 is made up of 16 amino acids. The germline gives CDR1 MNHEY, CDR2 SMNVEV (reference sequence). The CDR3: CASSETGLSGANVLTF. For the CDR3, the DNA is TGTGCCAGCAGTGAGACAGGCCTCTCTGGGGCCAACGTCCTGACTTTC.

The chain joins TRBV27 to TRBJ1-6; D might be TRBD1 (6 bases). This CDR3 is built from 15 residues. V was cut by 5 bases and J by 3 bases, with 11 bases left in between. Germline V gene lookup returns CDR1 MNHEY and CDR2 SMNVEV (reference sequence). CDR3 amino acids: CASSLTGHYNSPLHF. CDR3 nucleotide sequence: TGTGCCAGCAGTCTAACGGGACACTATAATTCACCCCTCCACTTT.

As concerns this clone: The junction shows a germline mismatch at one end, possibly a read error. The V call is TRBV5-4, the J call TRBJ1-4; D is unresolved. Germline V lookup: CDR1 SGHNT, CDR2 YYREEE (reference sequence). This CDR3 spans 14 amino acids. CDR3 nucleotides: TGTGCCAGCAGCTTGGAGGGTAGGCTGGACGATGGGGTTTTT. Translating gives CASSLEGRLDDGVF.

V and J are TRBV4-1 and TRBJ2-2; the D is unclear. Trimming removed 1 base at V and 1 base at J, with 10 bases between. CDR3 size: 16 residues. Germline lookup yields CDR1 MGHRA and CDR2 YSYEKL. CDR3 residues: CASSQVFTVNTGELFF. CDR3 nucleotides: TGCGCCAGCAGCCAAGTATTCACAGTGAACACCGGGGAGCTGTTTTTT.

A remark on this clone: The sample carries other DNA sequences with the same CDR3. The chain has TRBV6-5 and TRBJ1-5, with D hard to call. CDR3 length: 13 residues. V dropped 5 bases and J dropped 5 bases, with 10 bases sitting between them. Germline CDR1 MNHEY, CDR2 SVGAGI. The CDR3 nucleotides read TGTGCCAGCAGTAGTCAGTCGGATCAGCCCCAGCATTTT. It translates to CASSSQSDQPQHF.

J is TRBJ2-3 and V is TRBV18; D is unresolved. Deletions cut 4 bases from V and 3 bases from J, with 8 bases between. CDR1 is KGHSH and CDR2 is LQKENI in the germline V gene. This CDR3 comprises 13 residues. DNA for the CDR3: TGTGCCAGCTCACGGTTAGGGACAGATACGCAGTATTTT. The encoded protein is CASSRLGTDTQYF.

The chain joins TRBV5-1 to TRBJ2-7; 8 nucleotides agree with TRBD2. The CDR3 is 13 amino acids. CDR1 and CDR2 from the germline V gene are SGHRS and YFSETQ. Trimming cost V 1 base and J 5 bases; bases outside gene matches: 2. The CDR3 reads CASSLRGGNEQYF. In DNA, the CDR3 is TGCGCCAGCAGCTTGCGGGGGGGCAACGAGCAGTACTTC.

The chain links TRBV24-1 to TRBJ1-5, with D possibly matching TRBD1 (6 bases). From germline, CDR1 is KGHDR and CDR2 SFDVKD. The ends were cut back, 5 bases at V and 5 bases at J, with 9 bases in the middle. The CDR3 has 13 amino acids. The CDR3 region has the DNA TGTGCCACCAGTGGCAGGGGCTATCAGCCCCAGCATTTT. Residues: CATSGRGYQPQHF.

This clone was recorded once. The chain has TRBV6-5 and TRBJ2-7; 12 bases match TRBD1. CDR1 and CDR2 from the germline V gene are MNHEY and SVGAGI. The length of the CDR3 is 14 residues. Trimming cost V 7 bases and J 4 bases; bases outside gene matches: 5. CDR3 nucleotide sequence: TGTGCCAGCACTCGGGACAGGGGGCGATACGAGCAGTACTTC. It is translated as CASTRDRGRYEQYF.

The chain carries TRBV7-3 and TRBJ2-2; 8 nucleotides match TRBD2. This CDR3 region has 16 residues. CDR1 and CDR2 (germline): SGHTA, FQGTGA. The J segment lost 5 bases and the V segment lost 5 bases, leaving 10 bases of the junction unmatched. The DNA for the CDR3 is TGTGCCAGCAGCCCAAATAGCGGGGTGCGGACCGGGGAGCTGTTTTTT. Translation: CASSPNSGVRTGELFF.

The chain is built from TRBV6-5 and TRBJ2-1; possible D gene TRBD2, 6 bases. The CDR3 is 14 residues long. V lost 5 bases and J 4 bases, leaving 12 bases between the germline ends. Germline values: CDR1 MNHEY, CDR2 SVGAGI. CDR3 DNA: TGTGCCAGCAGTATGGCGGGGCTTTACAATGAGCAGTTCTTC. Its protein product is CASSMAGLYNEQFF.

This clone was detected a few times. The V gene is TRBV7-2, the J gene TRBJ1-5; no reliable D call. The CDR3 extends over 13 amino acids. The germline V and J ends were trimmed by 3 bases and 3 bases, with 6 bases remaining between them. Germline CDR1 reads SGHTA; CDR2 reads FQGNSA. The CDR3 sequence: CASSFRNNQPQHF. The CDR3 DNA is TGTGCCAGCAGCTTTAGGAACAATCAGCCCCAGCATTTT.

The V and J genes are TRBV3-1 (or the pseudogene TRBV3-2) and TRBJ1-3; D ambiguous. The CDR3 totals 13 residues. CDR1 is LGHDT, CDR2 YNNKEL, per germline (reference sequence). The V gene lost 1 base and the J gene lost 4 bases, with 5 bases spanning the gap. CDR3 DNA sequence: TGTGCCAGCAGCCAAGTGAGGGGAAACACCATATATTTT. Protein sequence: CASSQVRGNTIYF.

In this sample, this clone turned up once. The V call is TRBV15, the J call TRBJ2-3, with D hard to call. This CDR3 is 16 amino acids long. Trimming took 0 bases from V and 1 from J, leaving 11 bases between them. Germline V gene data show CDR1 as LNHNV and CDR2 as YYDKDF (reference sequence). The CDR3 DNA follows: TGTGCCACCAGCAGAGATCAATCTGGCGGCACAGATACGCAGTATTTT. Encoded protein: CATSRDQSGGTDTQYF.

This clone was seen a few times. CDR3 amino acids: CASSENRGLRNEQFF. CDR3 DNA sequence: TGTGCCAGCAGTGAAAACAGGGGACTCCGCAATGAGCAGTTCTTC. The rearrangement links TRBV2 to TRBJ2-1; the D gene is possibly TRBD1 (7 bases). The CDR3 totals 15 residues. Germline CDR1 reads SNHLY; CDR2 reads FYNNEI. The V end lost 2 bases, the J end lost 6 bases, and 14 bases lay between the germline ends.

In this sample, this clone turned up a few times. The chain has TRBV28 and TRBJ2-2, with a possible D match to TRBD1 (5 bases). This CDR3 contains 16 residues. From germline, CDR1 is MDHEN and CDR2 SYDVKM. V lost 2 bases, J lost 3 bases, and 13 bases lay in between. The CDR3 is CASSLGALGDTGELFF. DNA for the CDR3: TGTGCCAGCAGTTTAGGGGCCCTTGGAGACACCGGGGAGCTGTTTTTT.

V is TRBV7-3 and J is TRBJ2-7, with no clear D. Germline loops: CDR1 SGHTA, CDR2 FQGTGA. V lost 1 base to trimming and J lost 6 bases, with 13 bases between them. The CDR3 covers 14 residues. The CDR3 sequence: CASSLNVGFAEQYF. Here the CDR3 DNA reads TGTGCCAGCAGCTTAAACGTCGGTTTCGCCGAGCAGTACTTC.

This clone is a singleton in its sample. The CDR3 DNA reads as TGCGCCAGCAGCTTGGGGGGGCGGCGAATCGATGAGCAGTTCTTC. This translates into CASSLGGRRIDEQFF. J is TRBJ2-1 and V is TRBV5-1; D is perhaps TRBD1 (6 bases). The V end lost 0 bases, the J end lost 8 bases, and 15 bases lay between the germline ends. Germline CDR1 and CDR2: SGHRS and YFSETQ. CDR3 length: 15 amino acids.

This chain uses TRBV5-4 with TRBJ2-7; 8 positions agree with TRBD2. CDR1 and CDR2 from the germline V gene are SGHNT and YYREEE (reference sequence). The CDR3 is 14 residues long. V dropped 3 bases and J dropped 7; count of bases not matched to a gene: 9. CDR3 sequence (DNA): TGTGCCAGCAGCTCGGGGGGGGCCCTAAGGGAGCAGTACTTC. Its translation is CASSSGGALREQYF.

The V and J genes are TRBV3-1 (or the pseudogene TRBV3-2) and TRBJ2-6; 8 bases line up with TRBD1. This CDR3 contains 17 residues. Trimming took 6 bases from V and 0 from J; bases not matched to a gene: 7. Germline V gene data show CDR1 as LGHDT and CDR2 as YNNKEL (reference sequence). This CDR3 reads CASRNRGATSGANVLTF. In DNA form, the CDR3 reads TGTGCCAGCAGAAACAGGGGGGCGACCTCTGGGGCCAACGTCCTGACTTTC.

The rearrangement links TRBV29-1 to TRBJ1-1; D is possibly TRBD1 (6 bases). This CDR3 region has 13 residues. V was pared by 0 bases and J by 4 bases, with 9 bases between. The germline CDR1 and CDR2 sequences are SQVTM and ANQGSEA. CDR3 sequence reads: CSVEDRGRTEAFF. The CDR3 coding sequence is TGCAGCGTTGAAGACAGGGGCCGCACTGAAGCTTTCTTT.

Concerning this clone itself: At one boundary the junction diverges from the germline segment, which might be a read error. This rearrangement joins TRBV10-3 to TRBJ2-7, with 7 nucleotides matching TRBD1. There are 9 residues in the CDR3. Looked up from germline, CDR1 is ENHRY and CDR2 is SYGVKD. The CDR3 nucleotides are TGTGCCATCCGGGACAGCAATTTTTTC. Amino acids: CAIRDSNFF.

The chain links TRBV7-9 to TRBJ2-7; D may be TRBD1 or TRBD2 (5 bases each). CDR1 is SEHNR, CDR2 FQNEAQ, per germline (reference sequence). Between the trimmed V and J ends, which lost 0 bases and 2 bases, there was a span of 11 bases. The CDR3 extends over 15 amino acids. The CDR3 region has the DNA TGTGCCAGCAGCTTAGCCGGGGCAGGGACCTACGAGCAGTACTTC. Translated, it gives CASSLAGAGTYEQYF.

The CDR3 is CASKKLMNTEAFF. CDR3 in DNA: TGTGCCAGCAAAAAGCTTATGAACACTGAAGCTTTCTTT. This rearrangement joins TRBV6-5 to TRBJ1-1; D is uncertain. The CDR3 is 13 residues long. Between the trimmed V and J ends, which lost 7 bases and 0 bases, there was a span of 9 bases. Germline V lookup: CDR1 MNHEY, CDR2 SVGAGI.

A few counts support this clone. The chain joins TRBV6-5 to TRBJ1-6; no definite D call. Germline loops: CDR1 MNHEY, CDR2 SVGAGI. The CDR3 runs 15 residues. Trimming removed 7 bases at V and 9 bases at J, with 19 bases between. CDR3 coding DNA: TGTGCCAGCACCGAGAGACCTACGGGGAGTTCACCCCTCCACTTT. It encodes CASTERPTGSSPLHF.

The V gene is TRBV10-3, the J gene TRBJ2-5; no definite D call. In germline, CDR1 is ENHRY, CDR2 SYGVKD. Trimming removed 2 bases at V and 5 bases at J, with 6 bases between. This CDR3 contains 12 residues. The CDR3 nucleotides are TGTGCCATCAGTGAGGGTGCGGAGACCCAGTACTTC. As protein: CAISEGAETQYF.

The DNA for the CDR3 is TGCGCCAGCAGTGAGTCGATGGGTAATATGTACAATGAGCAGTTCTTC. Its protein is CASSESMGNMYNEQFF. The chain is built from TRBV10-1 and TRBJ2-1; D remains ambiguous. CDR1 and CDR2 from the germline V gene are WNHNN and SYGVQD (reference sequence). The CDR3 runs 16 residues. Trimming took off 0 bases at V and 4 bases at J, with 13 bases between the two ends.

The rearrangement links TRBV28 to TRBJ2-7; no firm D call. This CDR3 is built from 12 residues. Germline V CDR1 and CDR2: MDHEN, SYDVKM. V dropped 7 bases and J dropped 4 bases, with 11 bases sitting between them. In nucleotides, the CDR3 is TGTGCCAGCAACAATAGGGCTTACGAGCAGTACTTC. Protein sequence: CASNNRAYEQYF.